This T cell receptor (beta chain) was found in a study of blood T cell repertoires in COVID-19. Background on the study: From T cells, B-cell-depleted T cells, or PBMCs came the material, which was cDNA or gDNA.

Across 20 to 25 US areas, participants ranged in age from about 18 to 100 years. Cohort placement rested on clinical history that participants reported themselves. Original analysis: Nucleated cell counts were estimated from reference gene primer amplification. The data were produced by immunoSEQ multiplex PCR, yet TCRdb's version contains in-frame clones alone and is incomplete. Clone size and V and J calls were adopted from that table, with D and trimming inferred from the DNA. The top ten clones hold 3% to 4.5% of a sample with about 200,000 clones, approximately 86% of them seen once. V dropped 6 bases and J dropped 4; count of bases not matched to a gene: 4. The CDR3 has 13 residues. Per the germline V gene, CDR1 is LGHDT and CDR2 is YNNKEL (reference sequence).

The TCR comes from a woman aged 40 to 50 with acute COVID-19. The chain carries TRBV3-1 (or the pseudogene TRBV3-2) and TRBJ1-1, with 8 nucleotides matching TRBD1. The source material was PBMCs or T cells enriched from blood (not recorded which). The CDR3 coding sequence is TGTGCCAGCAGTTTCACAGGGGGCACTGAAGCTTTCTTT. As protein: CASSFTGGTEAFF.